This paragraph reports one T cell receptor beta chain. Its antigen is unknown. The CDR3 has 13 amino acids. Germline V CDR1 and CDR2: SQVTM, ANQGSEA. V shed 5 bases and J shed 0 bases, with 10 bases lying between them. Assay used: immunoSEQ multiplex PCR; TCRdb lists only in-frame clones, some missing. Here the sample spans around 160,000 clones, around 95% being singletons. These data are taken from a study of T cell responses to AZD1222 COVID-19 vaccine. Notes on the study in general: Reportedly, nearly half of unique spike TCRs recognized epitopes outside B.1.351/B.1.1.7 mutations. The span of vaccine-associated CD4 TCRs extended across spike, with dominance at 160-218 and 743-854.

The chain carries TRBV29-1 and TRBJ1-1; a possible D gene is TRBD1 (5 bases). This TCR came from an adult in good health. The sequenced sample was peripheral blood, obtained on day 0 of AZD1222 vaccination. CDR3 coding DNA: TGCAGCGTTCGCGGGACGGTGAACACTGAAGCTTTCTTT. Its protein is CSVRGTVNTEAFF.